The present TCR beta chain was sequenced within a study of T cell responses to AZD1222 COVID-19 vaccine. Study summary: Analyses pooled second doses at about 4 or about 12 weeks. Study-wide findings and caveats: Spike-specific TCR breadth and depth both grew after two AZD1222 doses. White British donors predominated, females outnumbered males, and clonal diversity was possibly underestimated. Epitopes outside B.1.351 and B.1.1.7 mutated regions reportedly drew nearly half of spike TCRs.

This clone was picked up one time. Its antigen is as yet unknown. Produced via immunoSEQ multiplex PCR; TCRdb's table is partial and in-frame only. In the table there are under 130,000 clones, roughly 90% of which are singletons. Sequencing used peripheral blood, obtained on day 0 of AZD1222 vaccination. This TCR came from an adult in good health.

The CDR3 sequence: CSASTDLNTEAFF. DNA of the CDR3: TGCAGTGCTAGTACAGACTTAAACACTGAAGCTTTCTTT. This rearrangement joins TRBV20-1 to TRBJ1-1, with D unresolved. This CDR3 has 13 amino acids. Germline loops: CDR1 DFQATT, CDR2 SNEGSKA (reference sequence). Trimming removed 3 bases at V and 2 bases at J, with 10 bases between.